This record covers a single T cell receptor beta chain. Its target is not known. Unique molecular identifiers were present on the cDNA, and a universal primer site came from template switching. TCRdb used MiXCR to reprocess the 5' RACE reads, holding one entry per CDR3 protein. Among roughly 690,000 distinct CDR3 sequences listed, about 20% were seen once. The germline gives CDR1 SGHTA, CDR2 FQGNSA. V was cut by 3 bases and J by 3 bases, with 12 bases left in between. The CDR3 is 14 residues long. The sample originates from a study of identical twins. Overall study results and limits: Insertions were reduced in abundant cord blood beta clonotypes but not in memory repertoires.

These data were also reused for a study on T cells expressing NK-cell markers. That paper notes: The contribution of dominant NKG2C+ clonotypes to CD8+ T cells in five to seven donors was roughly 1.0-7.5%.

The source is a young woman in good health. The J gene is TRBJ2-7, the V gene TRBV7-2; the D is unclear. Input material: PBMCs. The CDR3 protein is CASSFGSRSYEQYF. CDR3 nucleotide sequence: TGTGCCAGCAGCTTCGGTTCGCGTAGCTACGAGCAGTACTTC.